The T cell receptor (beta chain) described here comes from a study of siplizumab effects on memory and regulatory T cells. The method was immunoSEQ multiplex PCR; TCRdb's version includes in-frame clones alone and lacks a portion of them. This table has some 97,000 clones, 94% appearing once. The CDR3 covers 20 residues. V lost 4 bases, J lost 0 bases, and 16 bases stayed unmatched. The V gene's germline CDR1 is MGHRA and CDR2 YSYEKL. The count of this clone is one. The chain is built from TRBV4-1 and TRBJ2-7, with 12 bases that match TRBD2. This clonotype originated in a human donor in good health. Specimen: non-Treg CD4+ T cells sorted from blood. The CDR3, as DNA: TGCGCCAGCAGCCCCTACCCTCGAAACGGACTAGCGGGGAGCTCCTACGAGCAGTACTTC. Its protein product is CASSPYPRNGLAGSSYEQYF.